The 2 T cell receptor beta chains reported below all come from one sample, sequenced in a study of beta chain features in type 1 diabetes. The isolated RNA, all of it, was reverse transcribed, so expressed TCRB transcripts were what got sequenced. Sequenced by immunoSEQ multiplex PCR; TCRdb stores in-frame clones only, minus some. The sample lists a few hundred thousand clones, 11% occurring once. Material: central memory CD4+ T cells from blood. These receptors were taken from a man younger than 35 in good health.

This clone showed up just a few times. This sequence joins TRBV9 and TRBJ2-1; 9 bases line up with TRBD2. V lost 4 bases, J lost 9 bases, and 20 bases stayed unmatched. Germline CDR1 reads SGDLS; CDR2 reads YYNGEE. The CDR3 runs to 18 residues. In nucleotides, the CDR3 is TGTGCCAGCAGCCCGCAAACCGGGACTAGCCTAACTCTCATTGAGCAGTTCTTC. It encodes CASSPQTGTSLTLIEQFF.

This clone was observed a handful of times. V gene TRBV10-3 combines with J gene TRBJ2-1; 8 bases line up with TRBD1. J lost 6 bases, V lost 7 bases, and 8 bases had no gene match. The CDR3 totals 14 residues. CDR1 and CDR2 (germline): ENHRY, SYGVKD. The CDR3 spells CAITAGTGFNEQFF. The CDR3 DNA reads TGTGCCATCACCGCCGGGACAGGCTTCAATGAGCAGTTCTTC.